The present T cell receptor (beta chain) was sequenced within a study of type 1 and type 2 diabetes patients. Study as a whole: Donors were type 1 diabetes, type 2 diabetes, or nondiabetic controls. Across the study, 18,976,912 paired-end reads were produced. CD4+ or CD8+ T cells were positively selected from PBMCs with microbeads.

A few counts support this clonotype. The CDR3 contains 14 residues. The germline gives CDR1 SGHTA, CDR2 FQGNSA. Trimming cost V 6 bases and J 7 bases; bases outside gene matches: 7. The PCR template was genomic DNA. A primer set of 30 forward and 13 reverse primers amplified the CDR3. One entry per CDR3 protein, called by TCRdb with MiXCR from the multiplex PCR reads. The profile shows approximately 260,000 distinct CDR3 sequences, more than 45% of them singletons. The sequenced material came from peripheral blood mononuclear cells (PBMCs). The receptor was derived from a young man with type 2 diabetes. The chain carries TRBV7-2 and TRBJ2-1; 9 bases agree with TRBD1. The CDR3 bases are TGTGCCAGCAGATCCGGGACAGGGATGAATGAGCAGTTCTTC. Its translation is CASRSGTGMNEQFF.